This section outlines one TCR beta chain sequence together with its context. The antigen is undetermined. This sample was taken from a study of shared clonotypes between healthy human individuals. Study background: Researchers assigned three CD4 naive, three CD4 memory, two CD8 naive and one CD8 memory plate to each donor. The study's findings and limits: The study found lower generation probabilities in non-shared clonotypes than in those shared by all four donors.

Each PCR replicate from the sorted subsets contained around 200 ng DNA, which is 30,000 or so T cell genomes. Using immunoSEQ multiplex PCR, the repertoire was profiled, and TCRdb retains in-frame clones only, with some absent. This table holds around 1,900,000 clones, around 93% found once. With 0 bases removed from V and 2 bases from J, the gap between germline ends came to 13 bases. Germline V gives CDR1 KGHSY, CDR2 FQNENV. CDR3 length: 17 amino acids. Naive CD8 isolation took CD45RO-negative cells positively selected for CCR7 and excluded terminally differentiated effector memory CD45RA+ cells. Only Caucasian adults living in Nashville, Tennessee served as donors.

The sequenced material came from naive CD8+ T cells from PBMCs. The rearrangement uses TRBV16 and TRBJ2-2; a possible D gene is TRBD1 (5 bases). The clonotype originates from a man younger than 35 in good health. Some clones in this sample may be carry-over from other donors' samples. The CDR3 sequence is CASSQSWGSTNTGELFF. CDR3 sequence (DNA): TGTGCCAGCAGCCAATCCTGGGGCAGCACCAACACCGGGGAGCTGTTTTTT. Filled out from reference TRBV16 and TRBJ2-2, the complete variable domain reads GEEVAQTPKHLVRGEGQKAKLYCAPIKGHSYVFWYQQVLKNEFKFLISFQNENVFDETGMPKERFSAKCLPNSPCSLEIQATKLEDSAVYFCASSQSWGSTNTGELFFGEGSRLTVL.